Below are 7 T cell receptor beta chains sequenced from a single sample in a study of tumor-infiltrating lymphocytes in primary liver carcinoma. Synthesis of TCR beta cDNA was carried out from about 500 ng total RNA with a constant-region primer. Employing slightly modified ARM-PCR, three nested multiplex PCR rounds were run, and these gave rise to the TCR beta libraries. TRBV1-TRBV30 forward primers and a C-beta reverse primer were used in the first two PCR rounds, which each ran for about 10 cycles. TCRdb redid the calling of the multiplex PCR reads with MiXCR, one entry per CDR3 protein. The repertoire holds over 100,000 distinct CDR3 sequences, with around 70% as singletons. The source material, about 17-31 mg of unsorted bulk tissue, was used to co-extract RNA and DNA. The specimen sequenced was tumor-adjacent normal liver tissue. The receptors were sampled from a woman aged 55-69 years with primary liver carcinoma and hepatitis B virus infection.

This chain uses TRBV2 with TRBJ2-1, with a possible D match to TRBD1 (6 bases). Germline CDR1 and CDR2: SNHLY and FYNNEI. V lost 7 bases to trimming and J lost 7 bases, with 14 bases between them. This CDR3 has 13 amino acids. Here the CDR3 DNA reads TGTGCCAGCAAAAGGGGGAGTGGGAATGAGCAGTTCTTC. It codes for CASKRGSGNEQFF.

To note about this clonotype: Since no conserved phenylalanine or tryptophan closes the CDR3, a read error is the likely cause. The chain is built from TRBV24-1 and TRBJ1-5; D call uncertain. The CDR3 is made up of 12 amino acids. Germline CDR1 reads KGHDR; CDR2 reads SFDVKD. V shed 4 bases and J shed 5 bases, with 5 bases lying between them. The CDR3 bases are TGTGCCACCAGTGACCAAGATCAGCCCCAGCATTTA. Translation: CATSDQDQPQHL.

Details on this clonotype: This may stem from a read error, because a much larger clone lies one nucleotide away. The rearrangement uses TRBV28 and TRBJ1-1; D perhaps matches TRBD1 (5 bases). The CDR3 is 12 residues long. Germline CDR1 reads MDHEN; CDR2 reads SYDVKM. CDR3 loop: CASSTGTPEASF. The CDR3 bases are TGTGCCAGCAGTACCGGGACGCCCGAAGCTTCCTTT. The whole variable domain, remainder taken from reference TRBV28 and TRBJ1-1, is DVKVTQSSRYLVKRTGEKVFLECVQDMDHENMFWYRQDPGLGLRLIYFSYDVKMKEKGDIPEGYSVSREKKERFSLILESASTNQTSMYLCASSTGTPEASFGQGTRLTVV.

This clonotype was detected once. Sequence at one end of the junction differs from germline and may be a read error. The chain is built from TRBV11-2 and TRBJ1-6; D unresolved. Germline loops: CDR1 SGHAT, CDR2 FQNNGV. This CDR3 is 15 amino acids long. CDR3 nucleotide sequence: TGTGCCAGCAGTTTAGAAAAAGGAGGCAATTCATCCCTCCACTTT. Translation gives CASSLEKGGNSSLHF.

For this clonotype: The junction differs from germline at one of its ends, possibly a read error. The chain carries TRBV4-1 and TRBJ1-5; TRBD1 aligns across 8 bases. This CDR3 has 17 amino acids. CDR1 MGHRA and CDR2 YSYEKL come from the germline V gene. CDR3 DNA: TGCGCCTGCAGCCATGATGTTGCACAGGGGGTGTGGCAGCCCCAGCATTTT. Amino acid sequence: CACSHDVAQGVWQPQHF.

Concerning this clonotype itself: The junction departs from germline at one end; a sequencing error may be responsible. V usage is TRBV12-3 or TRBV12-4 and J usage is TRBJ1-1; unclear D gene. This CDR3 region has 15 residues. The CDR3 sequence is CASNLARVGNTEAFF. The CDR3 DNA is TGTGCCAGCAATTTAGCGCGGGTTGGGAACACTGAAGCTTTCTTT.

The chain employs TRBV28 and TRBJ1-2, with 7 nucleotides matching TRBD1. V lost 6 bases, J lost 6 bases, and 13 bases stayed unmatched. The CDR3 runs to 15 residues. The germline gives CDR1 MDHEN, CDR2 SYDVKM. Written as DNA, the CDR3 is TGTGCCAGCAGGTCTCCGGGACAGTGGAGAAATGGCTACACCTTC. Protein sequence: CASRSPGQWRNGYTF.